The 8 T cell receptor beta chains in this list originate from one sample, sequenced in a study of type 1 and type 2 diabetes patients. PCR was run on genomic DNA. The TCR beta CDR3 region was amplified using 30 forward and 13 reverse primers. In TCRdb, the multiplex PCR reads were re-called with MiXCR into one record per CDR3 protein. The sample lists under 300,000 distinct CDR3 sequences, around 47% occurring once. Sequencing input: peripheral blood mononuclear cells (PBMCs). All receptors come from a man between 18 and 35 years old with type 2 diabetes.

This CDR3 reads CASSEGRYEQYF. DNA of the CDR3: TGTGCCAGCAGTGAAGGGCGGTACGAGCAGTACTTC. The chain is built from TRBV13 and TRBJ2-7; D is unresolved. Trimming took 6 bases from V and 4 from J, leaving 10 bases between them. The CDR3 has 12 amino acids. Germline lookup yields CDR1 PRHDT and CDR2 FYEKMQ (reference sequence). The whole variable domain, remainder taken from reference TRBV13 and TRBJ2-7, is AAGVIQSPRHLIKEKRETATLKCYPIPRHDTVYWYQQGPGQDPQFLISFYEKMQSDKGSIPDRFSAQQFSDYHSELNMSSLELGDSALYFCASSEGRYEQYFGPGTRLTVT.

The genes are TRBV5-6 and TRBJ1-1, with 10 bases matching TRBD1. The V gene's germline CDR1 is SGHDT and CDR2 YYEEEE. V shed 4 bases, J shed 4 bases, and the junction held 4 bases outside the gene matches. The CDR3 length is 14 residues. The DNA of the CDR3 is TGTGCCAGCAGCCGACAGGGGGCGTTCACTGAAGCTTTCTTT. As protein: CASSRQGAFTEAFF.

CDR3 nucleotides: TGTGCCAGCAGCTTTGGGCGGCAGAGGGAGACCCAGTACTTC. Translating gives CASSFGRQRETQYF. The chain links TRBV7-8 to TRBJ2-5, with D hard to call. With 3 bases removed from V and 5 bases from J, the gap between germline ends came to 13 bases. The CDR3 has 14 amino acids. Germline CDR1 SGHVS, CDR2 FQNEAQ. Drawing the rest from reference TRBV7-8 and TRBJ2-5, the complete variable domain is GAGVSQSPRYKVAKRGQDVALRCDPISGHVSLFWYQQALGQGPEFLTYFQNEAQLDKSGLPSDRFFAERPEGSVSTLKIQRTQQEDSAVYLCASSFGRQRETQYFGPGTRLLVL.

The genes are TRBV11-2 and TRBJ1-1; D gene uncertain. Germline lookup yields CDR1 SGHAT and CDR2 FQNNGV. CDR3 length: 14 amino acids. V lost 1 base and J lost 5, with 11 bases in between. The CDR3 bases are TGTGCCAGCAGCTTAGTGGGCGGAACAACTGAAGCTTTCTTT. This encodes CASSLVGGTTEAFF.

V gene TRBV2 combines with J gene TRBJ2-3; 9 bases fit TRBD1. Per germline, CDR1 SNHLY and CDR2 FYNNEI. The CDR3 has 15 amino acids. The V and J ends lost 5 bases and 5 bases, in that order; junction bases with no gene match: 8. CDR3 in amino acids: CASSPRDRDQDTQYF. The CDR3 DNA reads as TGTGCCAGCAGTCCACGGGACAGGGATCAAGATACGCAGTATTTT.

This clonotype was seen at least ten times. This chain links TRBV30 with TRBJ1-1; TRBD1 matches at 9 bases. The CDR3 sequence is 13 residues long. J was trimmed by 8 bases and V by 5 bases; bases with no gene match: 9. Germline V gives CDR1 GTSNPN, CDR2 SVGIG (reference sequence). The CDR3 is CAWGPDRGGEAFF. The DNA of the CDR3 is TGTGCCTGGGGCCCGGACAGGGGAGGGGAAGCTTTCTTT.

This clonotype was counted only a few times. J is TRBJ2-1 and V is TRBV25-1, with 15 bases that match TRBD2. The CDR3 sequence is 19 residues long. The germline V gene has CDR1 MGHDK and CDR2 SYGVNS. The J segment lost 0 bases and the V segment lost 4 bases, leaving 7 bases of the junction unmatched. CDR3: CASSGGLAGGLLSYNEQFF. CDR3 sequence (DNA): TGTGCCAGCAGTGGGGGACTAGCGGGAGGTCTGCTCTCCTACAATGAGCAGTTCTTC. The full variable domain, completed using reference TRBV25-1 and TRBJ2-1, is EADIYQTPRYLVIGTGKKITLECSQTMGHDKMYWYQQDPGMELHLIHYSYGVNSTEKGDLSSESTVSRIRTEHFPLTLESARPSHTSQYLCASSGGLAGGLLSYNEQFFGPGTRLTVL.

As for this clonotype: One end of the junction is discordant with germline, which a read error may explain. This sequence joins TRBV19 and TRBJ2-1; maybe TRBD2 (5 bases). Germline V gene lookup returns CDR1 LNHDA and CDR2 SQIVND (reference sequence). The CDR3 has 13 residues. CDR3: CASSMRVDYEQLF. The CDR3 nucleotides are TGTGCCAGTAGTATGAGGGTGGATTATGAGCAGCTCTTC.